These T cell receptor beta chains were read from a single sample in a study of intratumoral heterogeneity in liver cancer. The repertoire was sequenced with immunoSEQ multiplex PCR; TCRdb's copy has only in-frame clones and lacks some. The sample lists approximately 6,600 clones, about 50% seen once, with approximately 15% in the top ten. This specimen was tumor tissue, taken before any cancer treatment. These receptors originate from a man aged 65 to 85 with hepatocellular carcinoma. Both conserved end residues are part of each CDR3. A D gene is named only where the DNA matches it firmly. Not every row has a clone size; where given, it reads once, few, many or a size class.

CASSSRDRVTGEAFF,TGTGCCAGTAGTAGCCGGGACAGGGTAACGGGTGAAGCTTTCTTT,TRBJ1-1,TRBD1,-,TRBV19
CASGSSHYQPQHF,TGTGCTAGTGGTTCATCCCACTATCAGCCCCAGCATTTT,TRBJ1-5,-,few,TRBV12-5
CASSDPRRTANTEAFF,TGTGCCAGCAGTGATCCCAGACGGACAGCGAACACTGAAGCTTTCTTT,TRBJ1-1,-,-,TRBV2
CASSQVWGGTYNEQFF,TGCGCCAGCAGCCAAGTCTGGGGGGGAACCTACAATGAGCAGTTCTTC,TRBJ2-1,TRBD2,-,TRBV4-3
CASSPQQNNEKLFF,TGTGCCAGCTCACCACAACAGAATAATGAAAAACTGTTTTTT,TRBJ1-4,-,-,TRBV18
CASSPRTSGARGTGELFF,TGTGCCAGCAGTCCGAGGACTAGCGGGGCCCGGGGCACCGGGGAGCTGTTTTTT,TRBJ2-2,TRBD2,medium-sized,TRBV27
CASSSPTGRYGYTF,TGTGCCAGCAGCAGTCCGACAGGGCGCTATGGCTACACCTTC,TRBJ1-2,TRBD1,-,TRBV11-2
CASSHNVPGPRGSYNSPLHF,TGCGCCAGCAGCCATAACGTACCAGGGCCTAGAGGGTCCTATAATTCACCCCTCCACTTT,TRBJ1-6,-,-,TRBV23-1
CASSFWLAVSETQYF,TGTGCCAGCAGCTTTTGGCTAGCGGTGTCAGAGACCCAGTACTTC,TRBJ2-5,TRBD2,-,TRBV7-2
CSARGLWEQYF,TGCAGTGCTAGAGGTTTGTGGGAGCAGTACTTC,TRBJ2-7,-,medium-sized,TRBV20-1
CASSPVWLRNPLTDTQYF,TGCGCCAGCAGTCCAGTCTGGCTACGGAATCCACTCACAGATACGCAGTATTTT,TRBJ2-3,-,few,TRBV10-1
CSVVWGSTYEQYF,TGCAGCGTTGTCTGGGGGTCTACCTACGAGCAGTACTTC,TRBJ2-7,-,few,TRBV29-1
CASSRDEHGTIYF,TGTGCCAGCAGTAGGGACGAGCACGGCACCATATATTTT,TRBJ1-3,-,-,TRBV3-1/TRBV3-2
CANRDRESGELFF,TGTGCCAACCGGGACAGGGAGAGCGGGGAGCTGTTTTTT,TRBJ2-2,TRBD1,few,TRBV6-5
CSASKGDQPQHF,TGCAGTGCTAGTAAAGGAGATCAGCCCCAGCATTTT,TRBJ1-5,-,few,TRBV20-1
CASSQFPGPNTEAFF,TGCGCCAGCAGCCAATTCCCGGGCCCGAACACTGAAGCTTTCTTT,TRBJ1-1,-,medium-sized,TRBV4-3
CASSRLGQQGSRYYGYTF,TGCGCCAGCAGCCGCTTAGGCCAACAGGGAAGTAGATACTATGGCTACACCTTC,TRBJ1-2,-,-,TRBV5-1
CSVVLGVTEAFF,TGCAGCGTTGTTTTGGGGGTCACTGAAGCTTTCTTT,TRBJ1-1,-,few,TRBV29-1
CASSLGLAGEKLFF,TGTGCCAGCAGTCTCGGACTTGCTGGTGAAAAACTGTTTTTT,TRBJ1-4,-,medium-sized,TRBV6-6
CASRPGGQSTEAFF,TGTGCCAGCAGGCCCGGGGGGCAGAGTACTGAAGCTTTCTTT,TRBJ1-1,-,-,TRBV28
CASSGPRLAGGPLVDTQYF,TGTGCCAGCAGCGGACCCAGACTAGCGGGGGGGCCACTGGTAGATACGCAGTATTTT,TRBJ2-3,TRBD2,-,TRBV9
CASSPSGGRYNEQFF,TGTGCCAGCAGTCCCAGCGGGGGGCGTTACAATGAGCAGTTCTTC,TRBJ2-1,TRBD2,-,TRBV7-2
CASGPPGDSPYYEQYF,TGTGCCAGCGGACCACCCGGAGATTCCCCCTACTACGAGCAGTACTTC,TRBJ2-7,-,medium-sized,TRBV2
CASRVQGMTTEAFF,TGTGCCAGCAGAGTCCAGGGGATGACCACTGAAGCTTTCTTT,TRBJ1-1,-,medium-sized,TRBV28
CASSQESGTEQPQHF,TGCGCCAGCAGCCAAGAATCGGGCACGGAACAGCCCCAGCATTTT,TRBJ1-5,-,-,TRBV4-3
CASSPRGLTSTDTQYF,TGCGCCAGCAGCCCGCGGGGGCTCACTAGCACAGATACGCAGTATTTT,TRBJ2-3,-,medium-sized,TRBV5-1
CASSSTIRGQVFDFF,TGTGCCAGCAGCAGTACCATAAGGGGACAGGTATTTGATTTCTTT,TRBJ1-1,TRBD1,-,TRBV7-9
CASSSPRREQYF,TGTGCCAGCAGTTCCCCCCGGAGAGAGCAGTACTTC,TRBJ2-7,-,-,TRBV12-3/TRBV12-4
CAISDGGPSTDTQYF,TGTGCCATCAGTGACGGGGGACCTAGCACAGATACGCAGTATTTT,TRBJ2-3,-,few,TRBV10-3
CSVRGSNYGYTF,TGCAGCGTCCGTGGGTCTAACTATGGCTACACCTTC,TRBJ1-2,-,few,TRBV29-1
CASSYGTGGNTEAFF,TGTGCCAGCAGTTACGGGACAGGGGGCAACACTGAAGCTTTCTTT,TRBJ1-1,TRBD1,medium-sized,TRBV6-2/TRBV6-3
CASRIAGNTIYF,TGTGCCAGCAGAATCGCTGGAAACACCATATATTTT,TRBJ1-3,-,-,TRBV12-3/TRBV12-4
CASSGGGIYGYTF,TGTGCCAGCAGCGGGGGGGGCATCTATGGCTACACCTTC,TRBJ1-2,-,few,TRBV3-1/TRBV3-2
CASSDRGQVYTGELFF,TGTGCCAGCAGTGATAGGGGGCAGGTGTACACCGGGGAGCTGTTTTTT,TRBJ2-2,TRBD1,-,TRBV25-1
CASSRLAGGRTGELFF,TGTGCCAGCAGCAGGCTAGCGGGGGGGCGAACCGGGGAGCTGTTTTTT,TRBJ2-2,TRBD2,-,TRBV4-2
CASSLRQGGAEDTQYF,TGTGCCAGCAGCCTTAGACAGGGGGGTGCGGAAGATACGCAGTATTTT,TRBJ2-3,TRBD1,-,TRBV7-2